A single T cell receptor (beta chain) is shown here with its context. Its antigen remains unidentified. TCRdb's table, derived via immunoSEQ multiplex PCR, lists solely in-frame clones and lacks some. This sample has roughly 75,000 clones; 80% to 90% occur once, and the top ten carry about 6.3%. This entry is derived from a study of OX40 agonist ivuxolimab in advanced cancers. About the research overall: With ivuxolimab, an agonistic anti-OX40 (CD134) antibody, patients were treated. Study conclusions and caveats: On average, CD8+ T cells had more expanded clones than CD4+. What antigens the expanded peripheral T cells recognized was never established.

Trimming stripped 1 base from V and 3 bases from J, with 19 bases between. CDR3 length: 18 amino acids. Looked up from germline, CDR1 is LGHNA and CDR2 is YSLEER. This rearrangement joins TRBV4-3 to TRBJ2-1; D might be TRBD2 (5 bases). This clonotype was sampled from an adult with an advanced solid tumor such as melanoma, head and neck, liver or kidney cancer. Source: CD4+ or CD8+ T cells sorted from blood, taken in a trial of the OX40 agonist ivuxolimab. The CDR3 DNA sequence: TGCGCCAGCAGCCAAGGACTACGACTCAGCCCCATCTACAATGAGCAGTTCTTC. It yields the protein CASSQGLRLSPIYNEQFF.